The 23 T cell receptor beta chains reported below all come from one sample, sequenced in a study of shared clonotypes between healthy human individuals. The data were produced by immunoSEQ multiplex PCR, yet TCRdb's version contains in-frame clones alone and is incomplete. Here the sample spans about 2.4 million clones, over 85% being singletons. Sequencing used naive CD4+ T cells sorted from blood. Sample subset: CD45RA+ positively selected. The receptors were gathered from a man younger than 30 in good health.

V is TRBV6-6 and J is TRBJ2-1; no definite D call. The ends were cut back, 8 bases at V and 5 bases at J, with 19 bases in the middle. The germline CDR1 and CDR2 sequences are MNHNY and SVGAGI (reference sequence). This CDR3 region has 15 residues. CDR3 coding DNA: TGTGCCAGCTACGCAGTACCCTTAAGTAACAATGAGCAGTTCTTC. It is translated as CASYAVPLSNNEQFF.

The V gene is TRBV12-5, the J gene TRBJ2-1, with D perhaps matching TRBD1 or TRBD2 (5 bases each). Germline V CDR1 and CDR2: LGHNT, FRNRAP. Trimming cost V 5 bases and J 2 bases, with 13 bases left between them. The CDR3 has 15 amino acids. The CDR3 coding sequence is TGTGCTAGTGGTCCCGGGACGAAGACCTACAATGAGCAGTTCTTC. Translation: CASGPGTKTYNEQFF.

This clone showed up just a few times. This chain links TRBV30 with TRBJ1-1, with TRBD1 matching 8 bases. The CDR3 spans 13 residues. V trimming: 6 bases; J trimming: 2 bases; junction bases outside the gene matches: 5. Germline lookup yields CDR1 GTSNPN and CDR2 SVGIG (reference sequence). The CDR3 loop is CACRGQANTEAFF. The CDR3 region has the DNA TGTGCCTGCAGGGGACAGGCAAACACTGAAGCTTTCTTT.

V is TRBV18 and J is TRBJ1-4; no firm D call. This CDR3 region has 12 residues. Germline V gene data show CDR1 as KGHSH and CDR2 as LQKENI. Trimming shortened V by 2 bases and J by 6 bases, and 4 bases separated the two germline ends. The CDR3 spells CASSPDYEKLFF. Written as DNA, the CDR3 is TGTGCCAGCTCACCAGATTATGAAAAACTGTTTTTT. The full variable domain, in which reference TRBV18 and TRBJ1-4 provide the parts outside the CDR3, is NAGVMQNPRHLVRRRGQEARLRCSPMKGHSHVYWYRQLPEEGLKFMVYLQKENIIDESGMPKERFSAEFPKEGPSILRIQQVVRGDSAAYFCASSPDYEKLFFGSGTQLSVL.

The chain recombines TRBV19 with TRBJ2-3; D is possibly TRBD2 (5 bases). This CDR3 spans 15 amino acids. The germline V and J ends were trimmed by 6 bases and 4 bases, with 17 bases remaining between them. Germline V gives CDR1 LNHDA, CDR2 SQIVND (reference sequence). CDR3 residues: CASSQRRAVADTQYF. DNA of the CDR3: TGTGCCAGTAGCCAAAGGCGGGCGGTGGCAGATACGCAGTATTTT.

In the case of this clone: The sample has other DNA sequences that encode this CDR3 too. This chain connects TRBV5-1 to TRBJ2-1; D gene unclear. The CDR3 contains 13 residues. V gave up 5 bases and J gave up 4 bases, with 10 bases separating them. The germline V gene has CDR1 SGHRS and CDR2 YFSETQ. This CDR3 is CASSNGGYNEQFF. The CDR3 DNA reads TGCGCCAGCAGTAACGGCGGTTACAATGAGCAGTTCTTC.

This clone is a singleton in its sample. The chain joins TRBV7-2 to TRBJ2-5; D is unresolved. Germline V gives CDR1 SGHTA, CDR2 FQGNSA. The CDR3 covers 15 residues. V lost 2 bases and J 0 bases, leaving 10 bases between the germline ends. In DNA, the CDR3 is TGTGCCAGCAGCTTAAACAGTTGGTACCAAGAGACCCAGTACTTC. This sequence encodes CASSLNSWYQETQYF.

The V and J genes are TRBV5-6 and TRBJ1-6, with TRBD1 matching over 7 bases. This CDR3 has 16 amino acids. The trim removed 0 bases at V and 7 bases at J, leaving 7 bases unmatched. The germline gives CDR1 SGHDT, CDR2 YYEEEE. CDR3 nucleotides: TGTGCCAGCAGCTTGGCGCCCGGGACAGCCAATTCACCCCTCCACTTT. The encoded protein is CASSLAPGTANSPLHF.

J is TRBJ2-5 and V is TRBV2; the D gene is possibly TRBD1 (5 bases). From germline, CDR1 is SNHLY and CDR2 FYNNEI. The CDR3 contains 12 residues. With 5 bases removed from V and 4 bases from J, the gap between germline ends came to 8 bases. CDR3 in amino acids: CASSPGPETQYF. The CDR3, as DNA: TGTGCCAGCAGTCCAGGGCCAGAGACCCAGTACTTC. The variable domain in full, completed from reference TRBV2 and TRBJ2-5, reads EPEVTQTPSHQVTQMGQEVILRCVPISNHLYFYWYRQILGQKVEFLVSFYNNEISEKSEIFDDQFSVERPDGSNFTLKIRSTKLEDSAMYFCASSPGPETQYFGPGTRLLVL.

The J gene is TRBJ2-2, the V gene TRBV5-1; TRBD2 matches at 7 bases. Looked up from germline, CDR1 is SGHRS and CDR2 is YFSETQ. J was trimmed by 2 bases and V by 4 bases; bases with no gene match: 17. The CDR3 has 19 amino acids. CDR3 sequence (DNA): TGCGCCAGCAGCCCTATATTGGGTTGGCTAGCGGACAACACCGGGGAGCTGTTTTTT. Translated: CASSPILGWLADNTGELFF.

The J gene is TRBJ1-1, the V gene TRBV4-3; no definite D call. V was pared by 4 bases and J by 0 bases, with 6 bases between. Germline-derived CDR1 and CDR2 are LGHNA and YSLEER. This CDR3 has 13 amino acids. In nucleotides, the CDR3 is TGCGCCAGCAGCCCCCAAATGAACACTGAAGCTTTCTTT. Its protein is CASSPQMNTEAFF.

The CDR3 here is CASSWIGQSGAPQHF. For the CDR3, the DNA is TGTGCCAGCAGCTGGATAGGACAGTCGGGGGCGCCCCAGCATTTT. V and J are TRBV6-1 and TRBJ1-5; TRBD1 might be the D (6 bases). Looked up from germline, CDR1 is MNHNS and CDR2 is SASEGT. The CDR3 runs to 15 residues. Trimming cost V 6 bases and J 9 bases, with 21 bases left between them.

V is TRBV29-1 and J is TRBJ1-1; D uncertain. This CDR3 is built from 11 residues. V was clipped by 7 bases and J by 0 bases, with 6 bases between them. CDR1 and CDR2 (germline): SQVTM, ANQGSEA. CDR3 protein: CSAYMNTEAFF. CDR3 DNA: TGCAGCGCCTACATGAACACTGAAGCTTTCTTT.

The J gene is TRBJ2-6, the V gene TRBV30, with 13 bases that match TRBD2. With 2 bases clipped from V and 0 bases from J, the junction kept 4 bases outside the gene matches. The length of the CDR3 is 18 residues. Germline V gene data show CDR1 as GTSNPN and CDR2 as SVGIG (reference sequence). The DNA for the CDR3 is TGTGCCTGGAGTACCAGGACTAGCGGGAGCTCTGGGGCCAACGTCCTGACTTTC. This translates into CAWSTRTSGSSGANVLTF.

V and J are TRBV18 and TRBJ1-2; the D gene is possibly TRBD1 (6 bases). Germline V lookup: CDR1 KGHSH, CDR2 LQKENI. The CDR3 runs 15 residues. Trimming took 3 bases from V and 4 from J, leaving 15 bases between them. This CDR3 reads CASSPLGALGYGYTF. The CDR3 DNA follows: TGTGCCAGCTCACCGCTGGGGGCATTAGGCTATGGCTACACCTTC.

The chain employs TRBV10-3 and TRBJ2-5; weak D call: TRBD2 (5 bases). Germline CDR1 and CDR2: ENHRY and SYGVKD. Trimming pared 4 bases from V and 2 bases from J, leaving 8 bases between. The CDR3 consists of 13 residues. CDR3 residues: CAISGGWQETQYF. CDR3 coding DNA: TGTGCCATCAGTGGAGGGTGGCAAGAGACCCAGTACTTC.

In the case of this clone: The junction departs from the called germline gene at one end, perhaps through a read error. The chain employs TRBV28 and TRBJ1-2, with 7 nucleotides matching TRBD1. Germline CDR1 and CDR2: MDHEN and SYDVKM. This CDR3 has 11 residues. CDR3 residues: CASSPLGQPFF. CDR3 nucleotide sequence: TGTGCCAGCAGCCCATTGGGACAGCCCTTCTTC.

On this clone: Other nucleotide sequences in the sample specify the same CDR3. The chain is built from TRBV6-5 and TRBJ1-5; TRBD1 is a possible D gene (6 bases). There are 15 residues in the CDR3. Trimming shortened V by 0 bases and J by 4 bases, and 10 bases separated the two germline ends. The germline V gene has CDR1 MNHEY and CDR2 SVGAGI. This CDR3 reads CASSYSSRGNQPQHF. The CDR3 nucleotides are TGTGCCAGCAGTTACTCGAGTAGGGGGAATCAGCCCCAGCATTTT.

The genes are TRBV11-1 and TRBJ1-1; TRBD1 is a possible D gene (5 bases). This CDR3 region has 15 residues. CDR1 and CDR2 from the germline V gene are SGHAT and FQDESV (reference sequence). The V end lost 3 bases, the J end lost 5 bases, and 16 bases lay between the germline ends. CDR3 protein: CASSLARAVGTEAFF. CDR3 nucleotides: TGTGCCAGCAGCTTGGCCAGGGCCGTCGGGACTGAAGCTTTCTTT.

The chain has TRBV6-5 and TRBJ1-5; D is ambiguous. CDR3 length: 13 residues. Trimming shortened V by 4 bases and J by 7 bases, and 11 bases separated the two germline ends. Germline-derived CDR1 and CDR2 are MNHEY and SVGAGI. The CDR3 sequence: CASSSTPSQPQHF. The CDR3 DNA sequence: TGTGCCAGCAGTTCAACCCCATCACAGCCCCAGCATTTT.

The chain couples TRBV7-9 to TRBJ1-2; no firm D call. This CDR3 contains 14 residues. Looked up from germline, CDR1 is SEHNR and CDR2 is FQNEAQ (reference sequence). The V end lost 1 base, the J end lost 2 bases, and 8 bases lay between the germline ends. The CDR3: CASSLGQQNYGYTF. CDR3 nucleotide sequence: TGTGCCAGCAGCTTAGGGCAGCAAAACTATGGCTACACCTTC.

The V call is TRBV5-1, the J call TRBJ2-5; 8 bases line up with TRBD1. Germline-derived CDR1 and CDR2 are SGHRS and YFSETQ. The CDR3 contains 15 residues. V lost 7 bases and J lost 4; bases outside the gene matches: 12. CDR3 bases: TGCGCCAGCCGAATCGGACAGGGAGCGGGAGAGACCCAGTACTTC. It encodes CASRIGQGAGETQYF.

The gene calls are TRBV10-1 and TRBJ2-5; the match to TRBD2 covers 15 bases. J lost 5 bases, V lost 7 bases, and 8 bases had no gene match. Germline assignment: CDR1 WNHNN and CDR2 SYGVQD (reference sequence). This CDR3 is built from 16 residues. This CDR3 reads CASTPGLAGGTETQYF. The CDR3 nucleotides are TGCGCCAGCACCCCCGGACTAGCGGGAGGGACCGAGACCCAGTACTTC.